The 23 T cell receptor beta chains reported below all come from one sample, sequenced in a study of shared clonotypes between healthy human individuals. Repertoires were generated with immunoSEQ multiplex PCR, while TCRdb's copy carries only in-frame clones and drops some. Here the sample spans 400,000 to 600,000 clones, approximately 79% being singletons. The sequencing sample was made of PBMCs. All receptors come from a woman in her thirties or forties in good health. Some clones in this sample may be carry-over from other donors' samples.

The rearrangement uses TRBV21-1 and TRBJ2-3; the tabulated D call, TRBD1, remains unverified against the DNA. TRBV21-1 is annotated as a pseudogene. The CDR3 spans 17 residues. CDR3 in DNA: TGTGCCAGCAGCAAATGGGGGGACAGGTGGAGGACAGATACGCAGTATTTT. The encoded protein is CASSKWGDRWRTDTQYF.

The rearrangement links TRBV7-2 to TRBJ2-2; D gene ambiguous. CDR1 SGHTA and CDR2 FQGNSA come from the germline V gene. This CDR3 has 15 residues. Trimming left V 5 bases short and J 1 base short, with 11 bases between. The CDR3 loop reads CASSPLRRNTGELFF. Here the CDR3 DNA reads TGTGCCAGCAGCCCTCTAAGGAGGAACACCGGGGAGCTGTTTTTT.

About this clone itself: The junction departs from the called germline gene at one end, perhaps through a read error. The genes are TRBV7-7 and TRBJ1-1; D is unclear. Looked up from germline, CDR1 is SSHAT and CDR2 is FNYEAQ (reference sequence). CDR3 length: 15 residues. The CDR3 here is CASTNSPNWNTEAFF. For the CDR3, the DNA is TGTGCTAGCACTAACTCCCCGAACTGGAACACTGAAGCTTTCTTT.

V and J are TRBV11-2 and TRBJ2-3; 12 bases agree with TRBD2. This CDR3 spans 16 amino acids. J lost 5 bases, V lost 5 bases, and 8 bases had no gene match. The germline gives CDR1 SGHAT, CDR2 FQNNGV. The CDR3 loop is CASSPRLAGAKDTQYF. CDR3 nucleotide sequence: TGTGCCAGCAGCCCCCGACTAGCGGGAGCGAAAGATACGCAGTATTTT. Full variable domain (missing parts from reference TRBV11-2 and TRBJ2-3): EAGVAQSPRYKIIEKRQSVAFWCNPISGHATLYWYQQILGQGPKLLIQFQNNGVVDDSQLPKDRFSAERLKGVDSTLKIQPAKLEDSAVYLCASSPRLAGAKDTQYFGPGTRLTVL.

J is TRBJ2-7 and V is TRBV10-3, with D possibly TRBD1 on 6 matching bases. Germline CDR1 is ENHRY and CDR2 is SYGVKD. Trimming stripped 7 bases from V and 5 bases from J, with 18 bases between. The CDR3 extends over 14 amino acids. The CDR3 DNA reads as TGTGCCATCACCCCGCACCAGGGGCTCAACGAGCAGTACTTC. It is translated as CAITPHQGLNEQYF.

V and J are TRBV27 and TRBJ2-7; 11 nucleotides agree with TRBD1. CDR3 length: 15 amino acids. V lost 4 bases, J lost 4 bases, and 6 bases stayed unmatched. The germline V gene encodes CDR1 MNHEY and CDR2 SMNVEV (reference sequence). The CDR3 region is CASSSAGDRGYEQYF. The CDR3 coding sequence is TGTGCCAGCAGTTCAGCCGGGGACAGGGGGTACGAGCAGTACTTC.

This rearrangement joins TRBV10-2 to TRBJ2-1; TRBD2 matches at 9 bases. The CDR3 consists of 13 residues. V lost 6 bases to trimming and J lost 5 bases; unmatched junction nucleotides: 2. Germline-derived CDR1 and CDR2 are WSHSY and SAAADI. The CDR3 sequence: CASSLAGNNEQFF. CDR3 DNA: TGCGCCAGCAGCCTAGCGGGAAACAATGAGCAGTTCTTC.

The chain combines TRBV6-6 with TRBJ1-1; D is uncertain. The CDR3 spans 12 residues. The V end lost 5 bases, the J end lost 4 bases, and 8 bases lay between the germline ends. Germline V gives CDR1 MNHNY, CDR2 SVGAGI (reference sequence). CDR3 sequence: CASSNPGTEAFF. The CDR3 DNA reads as TGTGCCAGCAGTAACCCAGGCACTGAAGCTTTCTTT.

The gene calls are TRBV28 and TRBJ2-1; 7 bases are a match to TRBD2. The germline gives CDR1 MDHEN, CDR2 SYDVKM. With V trimmed by 8 bases and J by 6 bases, 19 bases remained unmatched. The CDR3 has 17 residues. CDR3 sequence reads: CASGPVDSGLFSNEQFF. The CDR3 DNA is TGTGCCAGCGGACCCGTTGATAGCGGGCTCTTTTCCAATGAGCAGTTCTTC.

This sequence joins TRBV27 and TRBJ2-7; 7 bases align to TRBD2. This CDR3 region has 14 residues. Per germline, CDR1 MNHEY and CDR2 SMNVEV (reference sequence). The V and J ends lost 6 bases and 3 bases, in that order; junction bases with no gene match: 8. The CDR3 here is CASRGYGDYYEQYF. CDR3 nucleotides: TGTGCCAGCAGGGGCTATGGGGACTACTACGAGCAGTACTTC.

Worth noting for this clone: The identical CDR3 is also encoded by other nucleotide sequences in the sample. J is TRBJ2-3 and V is TRBV7-2; 9 bases are shared with TRBD2. The V segment lost 5 bases and the J segment 4 bases; nucleotides outside the gene matches: 4. The CDR3 is made up of 14 amino acids. Germline V gene lookup returns CDR1 SGHTA and CDR2 FQGNSA. CDR3 nucleotides: TGTGCCAGCAGCCCGGGACTAGCCTCAGATACGCAGTATTTT. Translating gives CASSPGLASDTQYF. Combining the CDR3 with reference TRBV7-2 and TRBJ2-3 gives the whole variable domain GAGVSQSPSNKVTEKGKDVELRCDPISGHTALYWYRQSLGQGLEFLIYFQGNSAPDKSGLPSDRFSAERTGGSVSTLTIQRTQQEDSAVYLCASSPGLASDTQYFGPGTRLTVL.

The V gene is TRBV2, the J gene TRBJ2-5; D is possibly TRBD1 (5 bases). The CDR3 is 14 residues long. V lost 1 base and J lost 3, with 9 bases in between. Germline lookup yields CDR1 SNHLY and CDR2 FYNNEI. CDR3 DNA sequence: TGTGCCAGCAGTGAAGTCAGGGTGGAAGAGACCCAGTACTTC. It yields the protein CASSEVRVEETQYF.

The chain carries TRBV7-9 and TRBJ2-7; TRBD1 agrees at 10 bases. The CDR3 is made up of 15 amino acids. The V segment lost 4 bases and the J segment 5 bases; nucleotides outside the gene matches: 8. Germline V gives CDR1 SEHNR, CDR2 FQNEAQ (reference sequence). In DNA form, the CDR3 reads TGTGCCAGCAGCTCTCCGGGACAGGGGCGAAACGAGCAGTACTTC. As protein: CASSSPGQGRNEQYF. The entire variable domain, with the rest obtained from reference TRBV7-9 and TRBJ2-7, is as follows: DTGVSQNPRHKITKRGQNVTFRCDPISEHNRLYWYRQTLGQGPEFLTYFQNEAQLEKSRLLSDRFSAERPKGSFSTLEIQRTEQGDSAMYLCASSSPGQGRNEQYFGPGTRLTVT.

This clone was recorded once. The V gene is TRBV7-2, the J gene TRBJ2-1, with 7 nucleotides matching TRBD2. V was clipped by 2 bases and J by 6 bases; unmatched bases: 4. Per germline, CDR1 SGHTA and CDR2 FQGNSA. The CDR3 contains 14 residues. CDR3 region: CASSLSAGINEQFF. CDR3 bases: TGTGCCAGCAGCTTATCAGCGGGGATCAATGAGCAGTTCTTC.

The chain joins TRBV4-1 to TRBJ2-2; D is perhaps TRBD2 (5 bases). The germline V gene has CDR1 MGHRA and CDR2 YSYEKL. There are 12 residues in the CDR3. The V end lost 5 bases, the J end lost 7 bases, and 8 bases lay between the germline ends. This CDR3 reads CASSVRGGELFF. In DNA form, the CDR3 reads TGCGCCAGCAGCGTACGGGGCGGGGAGCTGTTTTTT.

This chain links TRBV5-4 with TRBJ2-1; D is possibly TRBD1 or TRBD2 (5 bases each). Trimming cost V 5 bases and J 0 bases, with 21 bases left between them. The CDR3 loop spans 18 amino acids. CDR1 is SGHNT, CDR2 YYREEE, per germline (reference sequence). In DNA, the CDR3 is TGTGCCAGCAGACCGGGACCGCCGAGGTACACCTCCTACAATGAGCAGTTCTTC. This codes for CASRPGPPRYTSYNEQFF.

This sequence joins TRBV7-3 and TRBJ1-3; the D is unclear. Germline V gives CDR1 SGHTA, CDR2 FQGTGA. The V end lost 5 bases, the J end lost 3 bases, and 17 bases lay between the germline ends. The CDR3 is made up of 16 amino acids. The CDR3 spells CASSRSLGIGGNTIYF. CDR3 nucleotides: TGTGCCAGCAGCCGGTCTTTAGGGATCGGTGGAAACACCATATATTTT.

In its sample, this clone was seen a few times. The chain recombines TRBV9 with TRBJ2-7, with 10 bases fitting TRBD2. V shed 3 bases, J shed 5 bases, and the junction held 5 bases outside the gene matches. Germline V CDR1 and CDR2: SGDLS, YYNGEE. The CDR3 spans 14 residues. CDR3 loop: CASSAVAGGNEQYF. CDR3 coding DNA: TGTGCCAGCAGCGCCGTAGCGGGAGGCAACGAGCAGTACTTC. The entire variable domain, with the rest obtained from reference TRBV9 and TRBJ2-7, is as follows: DSGVTQTPKHLITATGQRVTLRCSPRSGDLSVYWYQQSLDQGLQFLIQYYNGEERAKGNILERFSAQQFPDLHSELNLSSLELGDSALYFCASSAVAGGNEQYFGPGTRLTVT.

The chain couples TRBV19 to TRBJ2-2, with D unclear. CDR1 is LNHDA and CDR2 is SQIVND in the germline V gene (reference sequence). The CDR3 contains 15 residues. V shed 5 bases and J shed 1 base, with 11 bases lying between them. The CDR3 bases are TGTGCCAGTAGTGGAATCCTGTTGAACACCGGGGAGCTGTTTTTT. It codes for CASSGILLNTGELFF.

As to this clone: Distinct nucleotide sequences in the sample also encode this CDR3. The chain couples TRBV18 to TRBJ1-5, with D perhaps TRBD1 (5 bases). Trimming left V 3 bases short and J 4 bases short, with 7 bases between. This CDR3 has 13 amino acids. The V gene's germline CDR1 is KGHSH and CDR2 LQKENI. The CDR3 nucleotides are TGTGCCAGCTCACCGGAGGGGAATCAGCCCCAGCATTTT. It codes for CASSPEGNQPQHF.

The genes are TRBV10-3 and TRBJ2-7, with 9 bases aligning to TRBD1. V trimming: 6 bases; J trimming: 3 bases; junction bases outside the gene matches: 6. CDR3 length: 14 residues. Looked up from germline, CDR1 is ENHRY and CDR2 is SYGVKD. The CDR3 nucleotides are TGTGCCATCAGAAGACAGGGGGGAAACTACGAGCAGTACTTC. Protein: CAIRRQGGNYEQYF.

The chain employs TRBV18 and TRBJ2-5, with a tentative D call TRBD2 (5 bases). The CDR3 has 15 residues. Trimming pared 4 bases from V and 1 base from J, leaving 13 bases between. Germline lookup yields CDR1 KGHSH and CDR2 LQKENI. The CDR3 region has the DNA TGTGCCAGCTCACGGTCGGTAGCGCCCCAAGAGACCCAGTACTTC. Its translation is CASSRSVAPQETQYF.

The V gene is TRBV4-1, the J gene TRBJ2-1; D is ambiguous. Germline CDR1 reads MGHRA; CDR2 reads YSYEKL. The CDR3 spans 17 residues. The V gene lost 1 base and the J gene lost 1 base, with 14 bases spanning the gap. The CDR3 DNA reads TGCGCCAGCAGCCAAGGGATGGTGTCGGATTCCTACAATGAGCAGTTCTTC. Its protein product is CASSQGMVSDSYNEQFF.